These 18 T cell receptor beta chains share one sample of origin, sequenced in a study of blood T cell repertoires in COVID-19. Clones were read by immunoSEQ multiplex PCR, and TCRdb kept only the in-frame ones, dropping some. The sample comprises fewer than 200,000 clones, about 85% of which are singletons, and about 1.2% rests with the top ten. The sample was peripheral blood. The receptors here all came from a man aged 60 to 75 who had recovered from COVID-19.

The J gene is TRBJ2-7, the V gene TRBV7-6; 9 nucleotides line up with TRBD1. Germline assignment: CDR1 SGHVS and CDR2 FNYEAQ. This CDR3 has 16 residues. The ends lost 5 bases at V and 7 bases at J; junction bases unmatched: 15. CDR3 residues: CASSLGLGTGRGEQYF. The CDR3 nucleotides are TGTGCCAGCAGCCTAGGGCTCGGGACAGGGCGAGGGGAGCAGTACTTC.

The V gene is TRBV27, the J gene TRBJ1-6; 9 bases are a match to TRBD1. Per the germline V gene, CDR1 is MNHEY and CDR2 is SMNVEV (reference sequence). V was clipped by 7 bases and J by 9 bases; unmatched bases: 10. The length of the CDR3 is 15 residues. This chain's CDR3 is CASTHRDREGSPLHF. The CDR3 DNA reads TGTGCCAGCACCCACAGGGACAGGGAAGGTTCACCCCTCCACTTT.

The J gene is TRBJ2-5, the V gene TRBV29-1; 10 positions match TRBD1. Germline assignment: CDR1 SQVTM and CDR2 ANQGSEA. This CDR3 region has 13 residues. The CDR3 loop is CSGRTGGRETQYF. The CDR3, as DNA: TGCAGTGGAAGGACAGGGGGGAGAGAGACCCAGTACTTC.

The chain joins TRBV30 to TRBJ1-1; 11 bases line up with TRBD1. The CDR3 sequence is 13 residues long. Germline CDR1 is GTSNPN and CDR2 is SVGIG (reference sequence). V gave up 3 bases and J gave up 10 bases; unmatched junction bases: 7. The CDR3 DNA sequence: TGTGCCTGGAGCGGGGACAGGGGGGGAAGAGCTTTCTTT. Translated: CAWSGDRGGRAFF.

The chain uses TRBV5-4 and TRBJ2-1; TRBD2 is a possible D gene (7 bases). Germline CDR1 SGHNT, CDR2 YYREEE (reference sequence). V lost 4 bases to trimming and J lost 0 bases, with 14 bases between them. The CDR3 has 16 residues. The CDR3 sequence: CASSRGGGRSYNEQFF. CDR3 in DNA: TGTGCCAGCAGCCGGGGAGGGGGGCGCTCCTACAATGAGCAGTTCTTC.

This clone was counted once. This chain joins TRBV10-3 and TRBJ2-5, with unresolved D. The CDR3 runs to 15 residues. Germline V lookup: CDR1 ENHRY, CDR2 SYGVKD. Trimming removed 2 bases at V and 5 bases at J, with 15 bases between. DNA of the CDR3: TGTGCCATCAGTGAGCCGACCGAGAGGTGGGAGACCCAGTACTTC. As protein: CAISEPTERWETQYF.

The rearrangement links TRBV6-1 to TRBJ2-5; 9 bases align to TRBD1. Trimming at V came to 3 bases and at J to 6 bases, leaving 17 bases not matched to a gene. The length of the CDR3 is 18 residues. Germline assignment: CDR1 MNHNS and CDR2 SASEGT. CDR3 DNA: TGTGCCAGCAGTGATATAGGGGGCATCAGGACAGGGGTAAAGACCCAGTACTTC. Its protein is CASSDIGGIRTGVKTQYF.

This chain joins TRBV5-5 and TRBJ1-1, with D possibly TRBD1 on 5 matching bases. The CDR3 spans 12 residues. CDR1 is SGHKS, CDR2 YYEKEE, per germline (reference sequence). V was shortened by 1 base and J by 10 bases, with 11 bases between the two germline ends. CDR3 bases: TGTGCCAGCAGCTTGCCCCCGGGGGGAGCTTTCTTT. It encodes CASSLPPGGAFF.

The chain recombines TRBV2 with TRBJ2-5; the match to TRBD2 covers 8 bases. This CDR3 spans 16 amino acids. Germline CDR1 is SNHLY and CDR2 is FYNNEI. The V segment lost 2 bases and the J segment 2 bases; nucleotides outside the gene matches: 7. CDR3 nucleotides: TGTGCCAGCAGTGAAATAGGATTAGCGGGGCAAGAGACCCAGTACTTC. This encodes CASSEIGLAGQETQYF.

This clone was counted once. The chain carries TRBV4-1 and TRBJ2-2; 7 nucleotides align to TRBD1. Germline CDR1 MGHRA, CDR2 YSYEKL. With V trimmed by 3 bases and J by 1 base, 5 bases remained unmatched. This CDR3 has 16 residues. The CDR3: CASSQSGGMNTGELFF. DNA of the CDR3: TGCGCCAGCAGCCAGTCAGGGGGTATGAACACCGGGGAGCTGTTTTTT.

As DNA, the CDR3 is TGTGCCAGTAGTATCGACAGAGCTAATGAAAAACTGTTTTTT. As protein: CASSIDRANEKLFF. The chain employs TRBV19 and TRBJ1-4; a weak D match, TRBD1 (5 bases). In germline, CDR1 is LNHDA, CDR2 SQIVND (reference sequence). With 3 bases removed from V and 3 bases from J, the gap between germline ends came to 8 bases. CDR3 length equals 14 residues. Together with reference TRBV19 and TRBJ1-4, the CDR3 gives the full variable domain: DGGITQSPKYLFRKEGQNVTLSCEQNLNHDAMYWYRQDPGQGLRLIYYSQIVNDFQKGDIAEGYSVSREKKESFPLTVTSAQKNPTAFYLCASSIDRANEKLFFGSGTQLSVL.

The chain employs TRBV2 and TRBJ1-5; no definite D call. This CDR3 comprises 13 residues. V lost 7 bases and J lost 5, with 12 bases in between. CDR1 SNHLY and CDR2 FYNNEI come from the germline V gene. CDR3 DNA sequence: TGTGCCAGCAAGTCGGCGGAAGATCAGCCCCAGCATTTT. Translation gives CASKSAEDQPQHF.

The chain combines TRBV12-3 or TRBV12-4 with TRBJ1-2; TRBD1 aligns across 8 bases. V was clipped by 8 bases and J by 4 bases; unmatched bases: 3. The length of the CDR3 is 12 residues. The DNA for the CDR3 is TGTGCCAGCCGGGACAGGACCTATGGCTACACCTTC. Its translation: CASRDRTYGYTF.

Only one count was recorded for this clone. This chain uses TRBV9 with TRBJ2-1; perhaps TRBD1 as D (6 bases). Trimming left V 3 bases short and J 6 bases short, with 19 bases between. There are 16 residues in the CDR3. The germline V gene has CDR1 SGDLS and CDR2 YYNGEE. The CDR3 loop reads CASSGPGTPFSNEQFF. CDR3 sequence (DNA): TGTGCCAGCAGCGGACCCGGGACACCGTTCTCCAATGAGCAGTTCTTC.

The V gene is TRBV11-2, the J gene TRBJ2-2, with D perhaps matching TRBD1 (6 bases). Germline-derived CDR1 and CDR2 are SGHAT and FQNNGV. V lost 6 bases, J lost 1 base, and 9 bases lay in between. The CDR3 is made up of 14 amino acids. The CDR3 region has the DNA TGTGCCAGCAGAGTGACAGGGAACACCGGGGAGCTGTTTTTT. Translation gives CASRVTGNTGELFF.

Comment on this clone: The same CDR3 arises from other DNA sequences in this sample as well. This chain links TRBV3-1 (or the pseudogene TRBV3-2) with TRBJ2-7, with D possibly matching TRBD1 (6 bases). V dropped 2 bases and J dropped 2 bases, with 10 bases sitting between them. The CDR3 extends over 14 amino acids. From germline, CDR1 is LGHDT and CDR2 YNNKEL (reference sequence). The CDR3 loop is CASSQQTGPYEQYF. The CDR3 DNA follows: TGTGCCAGCAGCCAACAAACAGGGCCCTACGAGCAGTACTTC.

J is TRBJ2-1 and V is TRBV3-1 (or the pseudogene TRBV3-2); 13 bases are shared with TRBD2. Germline V gene sequence: CDR1 LGHDT, CDR2 YNNKEL (reference sequence). The CDR3 runs 14 residues. V gave up 4 bases and J gave up 9 bases; unmatched junction bases: 3. The DNA for the CDR3 is TGTGCCAGCAGCCCGACTAGCGGGGGGACTGAGCAGTTCTTC. This sequence encodes CASSPTSGGTEQFF.

This clone was seen just once. The chain links TRBV2 to TRBJ2-2; 10 bases line up with TRBD1. V dropped 6 bases and J dropped 2; count of bases not matched to a gene: 6. The CDR3 has 16 amino acids. Germline V gene sequence: CDR1 SNHLY, CDR2 FYNNEI. The CDR3 DNA sequence: TGTGCCAGCAGCCTCGAGACAGGGGGCAACACCGGGGAGCTGTTTTTT. It encodes CASSLETGGNTGELFF.